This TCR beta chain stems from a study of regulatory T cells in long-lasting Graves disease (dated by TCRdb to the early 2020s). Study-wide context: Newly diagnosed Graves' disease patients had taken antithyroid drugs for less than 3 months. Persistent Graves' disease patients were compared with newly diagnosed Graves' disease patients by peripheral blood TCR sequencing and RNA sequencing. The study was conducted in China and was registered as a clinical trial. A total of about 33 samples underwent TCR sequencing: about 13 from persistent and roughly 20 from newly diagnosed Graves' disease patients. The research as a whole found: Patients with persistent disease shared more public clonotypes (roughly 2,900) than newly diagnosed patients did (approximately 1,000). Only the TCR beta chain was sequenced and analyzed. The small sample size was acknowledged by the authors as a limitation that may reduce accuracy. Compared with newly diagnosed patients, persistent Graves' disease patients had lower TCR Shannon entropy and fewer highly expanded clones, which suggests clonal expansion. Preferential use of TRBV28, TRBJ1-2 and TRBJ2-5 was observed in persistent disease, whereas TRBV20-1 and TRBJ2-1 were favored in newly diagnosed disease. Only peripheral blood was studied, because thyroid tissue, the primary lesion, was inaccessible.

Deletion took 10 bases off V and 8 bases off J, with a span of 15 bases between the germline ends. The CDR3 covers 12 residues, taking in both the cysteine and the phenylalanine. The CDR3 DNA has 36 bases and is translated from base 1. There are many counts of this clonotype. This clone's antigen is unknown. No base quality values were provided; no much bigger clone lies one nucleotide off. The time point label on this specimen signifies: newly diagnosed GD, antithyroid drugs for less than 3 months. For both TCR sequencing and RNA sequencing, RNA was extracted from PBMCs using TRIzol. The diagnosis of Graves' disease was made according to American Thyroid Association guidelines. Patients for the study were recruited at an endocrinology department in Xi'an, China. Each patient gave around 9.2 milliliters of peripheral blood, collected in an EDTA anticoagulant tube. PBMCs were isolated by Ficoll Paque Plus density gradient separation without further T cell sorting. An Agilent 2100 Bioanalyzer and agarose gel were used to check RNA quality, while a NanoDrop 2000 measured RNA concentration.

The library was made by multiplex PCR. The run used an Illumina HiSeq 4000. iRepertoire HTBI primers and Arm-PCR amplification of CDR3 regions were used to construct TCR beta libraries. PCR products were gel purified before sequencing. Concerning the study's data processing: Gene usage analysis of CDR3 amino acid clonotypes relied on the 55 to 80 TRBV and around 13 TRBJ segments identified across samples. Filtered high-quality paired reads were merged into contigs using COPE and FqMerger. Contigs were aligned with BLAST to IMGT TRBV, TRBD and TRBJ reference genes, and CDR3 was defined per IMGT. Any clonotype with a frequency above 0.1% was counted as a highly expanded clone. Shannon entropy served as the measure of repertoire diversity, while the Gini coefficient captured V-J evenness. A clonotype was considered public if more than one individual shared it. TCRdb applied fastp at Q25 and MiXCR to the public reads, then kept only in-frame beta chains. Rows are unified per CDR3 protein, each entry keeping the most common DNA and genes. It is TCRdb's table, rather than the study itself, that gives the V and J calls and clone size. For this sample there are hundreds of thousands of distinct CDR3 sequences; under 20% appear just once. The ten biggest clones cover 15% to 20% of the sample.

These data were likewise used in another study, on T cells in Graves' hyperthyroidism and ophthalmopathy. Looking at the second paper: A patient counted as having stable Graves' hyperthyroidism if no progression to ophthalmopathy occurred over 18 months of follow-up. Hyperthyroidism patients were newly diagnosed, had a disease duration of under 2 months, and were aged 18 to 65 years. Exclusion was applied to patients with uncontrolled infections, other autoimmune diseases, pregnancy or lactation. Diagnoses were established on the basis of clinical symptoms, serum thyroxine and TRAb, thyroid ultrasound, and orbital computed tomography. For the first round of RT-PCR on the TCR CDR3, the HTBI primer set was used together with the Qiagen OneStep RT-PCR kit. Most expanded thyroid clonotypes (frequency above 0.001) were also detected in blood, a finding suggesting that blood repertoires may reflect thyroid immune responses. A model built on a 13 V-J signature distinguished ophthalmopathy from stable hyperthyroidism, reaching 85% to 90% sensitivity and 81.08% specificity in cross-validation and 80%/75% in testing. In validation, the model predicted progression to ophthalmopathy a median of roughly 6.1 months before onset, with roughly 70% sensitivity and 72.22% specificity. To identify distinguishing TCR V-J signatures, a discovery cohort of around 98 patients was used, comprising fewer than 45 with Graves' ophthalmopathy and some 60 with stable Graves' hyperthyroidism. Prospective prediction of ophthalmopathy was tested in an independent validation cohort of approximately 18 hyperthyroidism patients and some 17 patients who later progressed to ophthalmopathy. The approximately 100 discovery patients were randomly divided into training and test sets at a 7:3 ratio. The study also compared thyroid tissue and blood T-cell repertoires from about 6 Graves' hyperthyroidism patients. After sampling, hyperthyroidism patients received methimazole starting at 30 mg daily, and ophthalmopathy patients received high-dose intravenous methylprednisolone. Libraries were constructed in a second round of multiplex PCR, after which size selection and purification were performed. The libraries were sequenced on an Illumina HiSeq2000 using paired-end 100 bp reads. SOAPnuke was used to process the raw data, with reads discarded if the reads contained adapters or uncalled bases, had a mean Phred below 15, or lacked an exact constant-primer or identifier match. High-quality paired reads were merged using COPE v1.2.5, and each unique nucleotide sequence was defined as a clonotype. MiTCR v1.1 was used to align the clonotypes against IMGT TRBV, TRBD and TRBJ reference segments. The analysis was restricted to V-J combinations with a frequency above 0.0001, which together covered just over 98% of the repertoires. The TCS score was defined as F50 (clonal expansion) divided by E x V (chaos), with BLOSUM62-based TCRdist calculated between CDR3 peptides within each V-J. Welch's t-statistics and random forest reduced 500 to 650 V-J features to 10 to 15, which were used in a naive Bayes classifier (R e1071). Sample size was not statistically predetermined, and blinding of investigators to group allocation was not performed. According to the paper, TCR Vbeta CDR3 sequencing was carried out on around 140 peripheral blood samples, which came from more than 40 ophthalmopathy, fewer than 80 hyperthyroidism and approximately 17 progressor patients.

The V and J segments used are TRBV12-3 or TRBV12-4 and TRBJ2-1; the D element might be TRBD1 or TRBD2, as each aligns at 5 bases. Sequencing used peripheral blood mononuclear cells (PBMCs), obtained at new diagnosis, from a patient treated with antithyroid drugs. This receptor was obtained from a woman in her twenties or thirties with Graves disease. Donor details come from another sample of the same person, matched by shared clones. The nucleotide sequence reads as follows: TGTGCCATCGCGAGGGGTACTCATGAGCAGTTCTTC. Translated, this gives CAIARGTHEQFF.